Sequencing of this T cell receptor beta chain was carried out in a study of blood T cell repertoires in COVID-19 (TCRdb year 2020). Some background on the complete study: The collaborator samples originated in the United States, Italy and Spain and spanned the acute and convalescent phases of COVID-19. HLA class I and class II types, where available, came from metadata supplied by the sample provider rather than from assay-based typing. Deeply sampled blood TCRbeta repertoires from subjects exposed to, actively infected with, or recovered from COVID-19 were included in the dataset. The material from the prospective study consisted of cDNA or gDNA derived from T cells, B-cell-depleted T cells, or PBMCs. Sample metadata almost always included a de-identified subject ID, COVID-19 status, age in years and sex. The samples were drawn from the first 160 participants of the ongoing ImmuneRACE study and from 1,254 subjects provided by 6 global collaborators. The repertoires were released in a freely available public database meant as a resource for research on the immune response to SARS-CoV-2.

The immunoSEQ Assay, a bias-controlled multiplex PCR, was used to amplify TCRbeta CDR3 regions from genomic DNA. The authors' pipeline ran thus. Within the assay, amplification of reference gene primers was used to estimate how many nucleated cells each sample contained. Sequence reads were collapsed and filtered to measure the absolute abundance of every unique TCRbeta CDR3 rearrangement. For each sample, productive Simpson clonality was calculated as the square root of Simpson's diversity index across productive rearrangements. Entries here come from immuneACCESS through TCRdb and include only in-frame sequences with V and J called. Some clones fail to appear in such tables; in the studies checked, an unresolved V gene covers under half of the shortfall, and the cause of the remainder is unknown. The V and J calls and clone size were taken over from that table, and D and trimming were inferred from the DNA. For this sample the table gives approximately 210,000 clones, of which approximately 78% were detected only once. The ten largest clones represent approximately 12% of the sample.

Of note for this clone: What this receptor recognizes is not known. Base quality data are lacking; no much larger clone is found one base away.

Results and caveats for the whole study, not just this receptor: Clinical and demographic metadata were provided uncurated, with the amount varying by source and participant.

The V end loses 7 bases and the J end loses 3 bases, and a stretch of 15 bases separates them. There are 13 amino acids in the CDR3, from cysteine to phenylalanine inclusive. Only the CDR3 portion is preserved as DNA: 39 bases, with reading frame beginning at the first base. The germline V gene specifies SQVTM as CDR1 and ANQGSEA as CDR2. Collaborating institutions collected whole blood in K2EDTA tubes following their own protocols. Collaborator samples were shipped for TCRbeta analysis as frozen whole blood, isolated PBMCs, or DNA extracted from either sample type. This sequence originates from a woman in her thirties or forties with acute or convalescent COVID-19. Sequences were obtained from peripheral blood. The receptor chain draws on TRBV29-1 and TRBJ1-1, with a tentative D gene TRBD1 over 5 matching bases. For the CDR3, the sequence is CSGSTGGDTEAFF. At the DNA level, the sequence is TGCAGCGGGAGTACCGGGGGAGACACTGAAGCTTTCTTT.